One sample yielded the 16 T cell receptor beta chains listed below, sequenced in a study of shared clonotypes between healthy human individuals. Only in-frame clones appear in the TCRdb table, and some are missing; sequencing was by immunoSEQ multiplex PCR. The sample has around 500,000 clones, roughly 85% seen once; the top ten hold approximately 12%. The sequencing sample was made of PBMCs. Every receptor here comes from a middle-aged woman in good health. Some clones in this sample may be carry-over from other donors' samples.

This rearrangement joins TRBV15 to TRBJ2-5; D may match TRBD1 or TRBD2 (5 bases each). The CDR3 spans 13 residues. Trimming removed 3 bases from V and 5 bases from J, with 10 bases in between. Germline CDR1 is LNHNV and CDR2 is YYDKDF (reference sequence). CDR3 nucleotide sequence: TGTGCCACCAGCAGCCGGGACGCGGAGACCCAGTACTTC. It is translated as CATSSRDAETQYF.

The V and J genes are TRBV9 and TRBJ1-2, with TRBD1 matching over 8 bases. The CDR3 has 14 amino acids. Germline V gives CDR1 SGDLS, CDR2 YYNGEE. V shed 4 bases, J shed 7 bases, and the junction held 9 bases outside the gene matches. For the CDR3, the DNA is TGTGCCAGCAGCCCGTGGACAGGGCCGGGTGGCTACACCTTC. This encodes CASSPWTGPGGYTF.

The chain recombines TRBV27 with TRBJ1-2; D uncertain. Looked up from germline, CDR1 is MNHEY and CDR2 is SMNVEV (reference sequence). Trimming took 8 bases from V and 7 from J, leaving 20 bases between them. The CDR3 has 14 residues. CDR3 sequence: CASGSGLFDAGYTF. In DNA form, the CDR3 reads TGTGCCAGCGGCTCCGGGCTGTTTGATGCTGGCTACACCTTC.

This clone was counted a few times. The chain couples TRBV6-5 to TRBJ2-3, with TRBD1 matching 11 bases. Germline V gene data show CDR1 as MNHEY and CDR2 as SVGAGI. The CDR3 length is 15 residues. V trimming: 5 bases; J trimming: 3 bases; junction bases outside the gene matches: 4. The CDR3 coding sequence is TGTGCCAGCAGTATAGGACAGGGGGCTACAGATACGCAGTATTTT. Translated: CASSIGQGATDTQYF.

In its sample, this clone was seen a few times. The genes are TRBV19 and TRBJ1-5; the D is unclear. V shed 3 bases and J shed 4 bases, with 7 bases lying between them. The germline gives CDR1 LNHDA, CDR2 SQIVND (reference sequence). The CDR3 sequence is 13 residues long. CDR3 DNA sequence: TGTGCCAGTAGTATGACGGATAATCAGCCCCAGCATTTT. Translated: CASSMTDNQPQHF. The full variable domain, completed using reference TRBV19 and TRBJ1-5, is DGGITQSPKYLFRKEGQNVTLSCEQNLNHDAMYWYRQDPGQGLRLIYYSQIVNDFQKGDIAEGYSVSREKKESFPLTVTSAQKNPTAFYLCASSMTDNQPQHFGDGTRLSIL.

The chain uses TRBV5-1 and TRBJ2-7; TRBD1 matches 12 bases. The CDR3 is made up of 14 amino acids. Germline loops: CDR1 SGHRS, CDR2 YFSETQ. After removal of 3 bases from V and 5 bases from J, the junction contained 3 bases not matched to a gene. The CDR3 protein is CASSWGQGANEQYF. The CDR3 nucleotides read TGCGCCAGCAGCTGGGGACAGGGGGCCAACGAGCAGTACTTC. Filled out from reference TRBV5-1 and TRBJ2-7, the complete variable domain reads KAGVTQTPRYLIKTRGQQVTLSCSPISGHRSVSWYQQTPGQGLQFLFEYFSETQRNKGNFPGRFSGRQFSNSRSEMNVSTLELGDSALYLCASSWGQGANEQYFGPGTRLTVT.

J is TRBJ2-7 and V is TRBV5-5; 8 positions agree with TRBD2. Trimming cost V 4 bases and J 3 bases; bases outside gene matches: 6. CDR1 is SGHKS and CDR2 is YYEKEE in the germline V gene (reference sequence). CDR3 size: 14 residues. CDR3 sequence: CASSQGLENYEQYF. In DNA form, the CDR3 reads TGTGCCAGCAGCCAGGGACTAGAAAACTACGAGCAGTACTTC.

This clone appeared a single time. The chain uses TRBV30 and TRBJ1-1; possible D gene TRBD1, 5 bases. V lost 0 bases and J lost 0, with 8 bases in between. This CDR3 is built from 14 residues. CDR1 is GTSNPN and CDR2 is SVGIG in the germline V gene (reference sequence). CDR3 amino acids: CAWSVGALNTEAFF. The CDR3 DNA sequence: TGTGCCTGGAGTGTTGGGGCGTTGAACACTGAAGCTTTCTTT.

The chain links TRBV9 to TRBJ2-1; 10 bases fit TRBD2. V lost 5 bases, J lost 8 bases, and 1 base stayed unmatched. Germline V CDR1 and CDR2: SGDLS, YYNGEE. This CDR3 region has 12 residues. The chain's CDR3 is CASRGTSDEQFF. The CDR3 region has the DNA TGTGCCAGCAGAGGGACTAGCGATGAGCAGTTCTTC.

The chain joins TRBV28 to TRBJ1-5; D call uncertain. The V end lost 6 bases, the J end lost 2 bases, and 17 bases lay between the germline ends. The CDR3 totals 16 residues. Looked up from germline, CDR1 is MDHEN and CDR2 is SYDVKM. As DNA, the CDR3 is TGTGCCAGCAGGACAAAAAAGGGTGGGGGCAATCAGCCCCAGCATTTT. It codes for CASRTKKGGGNQPQHF.

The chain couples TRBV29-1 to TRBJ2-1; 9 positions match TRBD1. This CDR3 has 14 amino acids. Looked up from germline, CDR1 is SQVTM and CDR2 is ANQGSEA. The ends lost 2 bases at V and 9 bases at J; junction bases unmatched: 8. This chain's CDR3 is CSVELTGGMGEQFF. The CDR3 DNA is TGCAGCGTTGAATTGACAGGGGGAATGGGTGAGCAGTTCTTC.

CDR3 sequence reads: CASSELGSGEQYF. The CDR3, as DNA: TGTGCCAGCAGCGAACTAGGTTCGGGAGAGCAGTACTTC. The V and J genes are TRBV5-5 and TRBJ2-7; D possibly corresponds to TRBD2 (5 bases). V was clipped by 4 bases and J by 7 bases, with 15 bases between them. Germline CDR1 reads SGHKS; CDR2 reads YYEKEE (reference sequence). The length of the CDR3 is 13 residues.

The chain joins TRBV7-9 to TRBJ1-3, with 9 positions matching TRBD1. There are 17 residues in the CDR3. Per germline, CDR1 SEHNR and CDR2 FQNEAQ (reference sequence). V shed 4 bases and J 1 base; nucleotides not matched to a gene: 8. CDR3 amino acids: CASSSGTGGRSGNTIYF. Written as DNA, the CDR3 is TGTGCCAGCAGCTCCGGAACAGGGGGCCGGTCTGGAAACACCATATATTTT. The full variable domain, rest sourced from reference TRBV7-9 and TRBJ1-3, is DTGVSQNPRHKITKRGQNVTFRCDPISEHNRLYWYRQTLGQGPEFLTYFQNEAQLEKSRLLSDRFSAERPKGSFSTLEIQRTEQGDSAMYLCASSSGTGGRSGNTIYFGEGSWLTVV.

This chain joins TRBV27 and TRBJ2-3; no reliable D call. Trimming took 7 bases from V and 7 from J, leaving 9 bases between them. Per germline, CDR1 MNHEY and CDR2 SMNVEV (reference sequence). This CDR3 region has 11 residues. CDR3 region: CASTRANTQYF. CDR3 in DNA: TGTGCCAGCACACGGGCAAATACGCAGTATTTT.

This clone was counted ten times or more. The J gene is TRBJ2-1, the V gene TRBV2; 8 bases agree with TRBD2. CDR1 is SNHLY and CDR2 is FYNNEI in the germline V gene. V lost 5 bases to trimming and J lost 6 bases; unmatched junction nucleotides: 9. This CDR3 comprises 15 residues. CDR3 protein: CASSYRREVPNEQFF. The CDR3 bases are TGTGCCAGCAGTTACAGGCGGGAGGTTCCCAATGAGCAGTTCTTC.

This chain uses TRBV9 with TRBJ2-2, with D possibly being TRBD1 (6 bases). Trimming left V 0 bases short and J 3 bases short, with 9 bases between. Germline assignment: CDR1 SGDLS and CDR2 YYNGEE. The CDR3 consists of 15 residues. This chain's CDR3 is CASSVVGHYTGELFF. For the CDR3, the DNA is TGTGCCAGCAGCGTAGTGGGACATTACACCGGGGAGCTGTTTTTT.